The clone carrying this TCR beta chain was picked up one time. Its antigen remains unidentified. PCR amplification relied on 60 Vbeta primers (plus 13 Jbeta primers). In the study's own analysis: A later analysis tallied approximately 87 million unique TCR beta chains, 10 million to 12 million of them shared. Method: immunoSEQ multiplex PCR; TCRdb's copy keeps in-frame clones and lacks some. V and J calls and clone size are given by that table; D and trimming were obtained from the DNA. The sample contains 150,000 to 200,000 clones, about 85% of which appear only once. This sample stems from a study of cytomegalovirus exposure and HLA in healthy donors. Study results and caveats: When analyzed later, a missense DCLRE1C variant was found to be linked to TCR beta V- and J-gene trimming.

This CDR3 region has 18 residues. With V trimmed by 2 bases and J by 3 bases, 9 bases remained unmatched. The V gene's germline CDR1 is MGHDK and CDR2 SYGVNS. The chain recombines TRBV25-1 with TRBJ2-1; 11 positions match TRBD2. This receptor was taken from a young man in good health and CMV-seropositive. The sample taken for sequencing was PBMCs. CDR3 protein: CASSELSSGGGYYNEQFF. In DNA form, the CDR3 reads TGTGCCAGCAGTGAACTTAGTAGCGGGGGGGGCTACTACAATGAGCAGTTCTTC.